This T cell receptor (beta chain) originates from a study of blood T cell repertoires in COVID-19. About the research overall: The analysed material was cDNA or gDNA that came from T cells, B-cell-depleted T cells, or PBMCs.

The sample holds one count of this clone. The germline CDR1 and CDR2 sequences are SGHAT and FQDESV (reference sequence). The CDR3 sequence is 15 residues long. V was clipped by 3 bases and J by 4 bases, with 16 bases between them. Under the authors' procedure: For nucleated cells, counts were estimated from reference gene primer amplification. Here immunoSEQ multiplex PCR was the method, and the copy in TCRdb shows in-frame clones only, minus some. V and J calls and clone size are as listed in that table; D and trimming were resolved from the DNA. The top ten hold roughly 12% of the sample, which has approximately 440,000 clones, approximately 88% seen once.

The source is a woman aged 45-59 years with COVID-19, enrolled during active disease. The sequenced sample consisted of peripheral blood. The J gene is TRBJ2-7, the V gene TRBV11-1; possibly TRBD2 for D (6 bases). The CDR3 region is CASSFRSGTSYEQYF. In DNA form, the CDR3 reads TGTGCCAGCAGCTTTAGATCCGGGACTTCATACGAGCAGTACTTC.